Below, 10 T cell receptor beta chains from the same sample are listed, as sequenced in a study of technical replicates of blood from a few donors. Using immunoSEQ multiplex PCR, the repertoire was profiled, and TCRdb retains in-frame clones only, with some absent. The sample lists 90,000 to 100,000 clones; about 95% were seen once. The sample was T cells isolated from PBMCs. The receptors stem from a human donor in good health.

This clone was seen once. The rearrangement joins TRBV7-9 to TRBJ1-3; TRBD1 is a possible D gene (6 bases). V lost 5 bases to trimming and J lost 7 bases, with 12 bases between them. Germline lookup yields CDR1 SEHNR and CDR2 FQNEAQ (reference sequence). CDR3 length equals 13 residues. The CDR3, as DNA: TGTGCCAGCAGCAAGACAGGAGTCAACACCATATATTTT. It encodes CASSKTGVNTIYF.

The chain joins TRBV6-5 to TRBJ2-5, with 8 bases identical to TRBD1. The CDR3 length is 13 residues. CDR1 MNHEY and CDR2 SVGAGI come from the germline V gene. V was clipped by 7 bases and J by 4 bases; unmatched bases: 5. For the CDR3, the DNA is TGTGCCAGCAAACAGGGGGGTGGAGAGACCCAGTACTTC. It codes for CASKQGGGETQYF.

The V call is TRBV6-5, the J call TRBJ1-4; D gene uncertain. The germline V gene has CDR1 MNHEY and CDR2 SVGAGI. V dropped 0 bases and J dropped 2 bases, with 7 bases sitting between them. The CDR3 contains 15 residues. For the CDR3, the DNA is TGTGCCAGCAGTTACTCGTGGCAGACTAATGAAAAACTGTTTTTT. It codes for CASSYSWQTNEKLFF.

This clone was found once. The chain carries TRBV7-9 and TRBJ2-3, with unresolved D. The CDR3 runs to 11 residues. CDR1 and CDR2 (germline): SEHNR, FQNEAQ (reference sequence). V lost 1 base, J lost 8 bases, and 4 bases lay in between. CDR3 amino acids: CASSLEATQYF. Here the CDR3 DNA reads TGTGCCAGCAGCTTAGAAGCTACGCAGTATTTT.

The V call is TRBV4-1, the J call TRBJ1-1; D is unclear. V lost 1 base and J 4 bases, leaving 7 bases between the germline ends. This CDR3 spans 13 amino acids. Germline CDR1 MGHRA, CDR2 YSYEKL. The CDR3: CASSQVNPTEAFF. The CDR3 DNA follows: TGCGCCAGCAGCCAAGTAAATCCCACTGAAGCTTTCTTT.

This clone was picked up one time. The chain couples TRBV7-2 to TRBJ1-2; 9 nucleotides line up with TRBD1. V lost 4 bases to trimming and J lost 5 bases; unmatched junction nucleotides: 11. The CDR3 extends over 16 amino acids. The germline V gene has CDR1 SGHTA and CDR2 FQGNSA. The CDR3 nucleotides read TGTGCCAGCAGCTCTCTCAAGACAGGGGGATTTTATGGCTACACCTTC. Translating gives CASSSLKTGGFYGYTF. The full variable domain, completed using reference TRBV7-2 and TRBJ1-2, is GAGVSQSPSNKVTEKGKDVELRCDPISGHTALYWYRQSLGQGLEFLIYFQGNSAPDKSGLPSDRFSAERTGGSVSTLTIQRTQQEDSAVYLCASSSLKTGGFYGYTFGSGTRLTVV.

DNA of the CDR3: TGTGCCAGTAGTATCGGACTAGCGGGTGCCTACGAGCAGTACTTC. It encodes CASSIGLAGAYEQYF. This sequence joins TRBV19 and TRBJ2-7, with 11 positions matching TRBD2. V shed 3 bases, J shed 2 bases, and the junction held 3 bases outside the gene matches. The CDR3 extends over 15 amino acids. The germline gives CDR1 LNHDA, CDR2 SQIVND (reference sequence).

V gene TRBV2 combines with J gene TRBJ1-1; possible D gene TRBD1, 5 bases. V was clipped by 6 bases and J by 5 bases, with 13 bases between them. CDR1 is SNHLY, CDR2 FYNNEI, per germline. The CDR3 is 13 amino acids. Here the CDR3 DNA reads TGTGCCAGCAGGGGGGAGGGAGGAACTGAAGCTTTCTTT. It is translated as CASRGEGGTEAFF.

The chain is built from TRBV7-7 and TRBJ2-1, with 8 positions matching TRBD1. The CDR3 loop spans 14 amino acids. From germline, CDR1 is SSHAT and CDR2 FNYEAQ (reference sequence). The V segment lost 4 bases and the J segment 8 bases; nucleotides outside the gene matches: 7. The CDR3 nucleotides are TGTGCCAGCAGCTCTCGACAGGGGCTCGATGAGCAGTTCTTC. Translation gives CASSSRQGLDEQFF.

This sequence joins TRBV4-3 and TRBJ2-1; 10 nucleotides line up with TRBD2. Per the germline V gene, CDR1 is LGHNA and CDR2 is YSLEER. This CDR3 contains 17 residues. Trimming cost V 0 bases and J 7 bases; bases outside gene matches: 9. The CDR3 loop is CASSQEKELAGVNEQFF. CDR3 sequence (DNA): TGCGCCAGCAGCCAAGAAAAGGAGCTAGCGGGAGTGAATGAGCAGTTCTTC.